A single sample gave rise to the 20 T cell receptor beta chains below, sequenced in a study of identical twins' blood T cells (dated by TCRdb to the early 2010s). Receptors were amplified or captured by 5' RACE. Instrument on record: Illumina Genome Analyzer IIx. The raw public data were reprocessed by TCRdb itself: fastp quality trimming at Q25, MiXCR clonotype calling, in-frame beta chains only. Identical CDR3 protein sequences are pooled into one entry, listed with their most common genes and DNA. The table for this sample lists a few hundred thousand distinct CDR3 sequences; 28% of them were counted only once. The top ten constitute 6% to 7% of the sample. The sequencing sample was made of PBMCs. The receptor set was obtained from a woman aged 18-55 years in good health.

This clonotype appeared once. Just one base apart from a much larger clone, this may be a read error. The conserved phenylalanine or tryptophan is not found at the CDR3 terminus, so this likely reflects a read error. The chain employs TRBV20-1 and TRBJ1-5, with D uncertain. Germline values: CDR1 DFQATT, CDR2 SNEGSKA (reference sequence). This CDR3 contains 15 residues. The ends were cut back, 3 bases at V and 2 bases at J, with 14 bases in the middle. The CDR3 DNA follows: TGCAGTGCTAGTTTTGGCAGGATAGGCAATCAGCCCCAGCATTGT. As protein: CSASFGRIGNQPQHC.

This clonotype has more than one count but fewer than ten. The V gene is TRBV20-1, the J gene TRBJ1-3; D is unclear. The CDR3 runs to 13 residues. With 7 bases removed from V and 0 bases from J, the gap between germline ends came to 10 bases. In germline, CDR1 is DFQATT, CDR2 SNEGSKA (reference sequence). In DNA, the CDR3 is TGCAGTGTCGGCTTGGGCTCTGGAAACACCATATATTTT. It codes for CSVGLGSGNTIYF.

The V call is TRBV5-4, the J call TRBJ2-2; no definite D call. CDR1 SGHNT and CDR2 YYREEE come from the germline V gene (reference sequence). Trimming cost V 0 bases and J 4 bases, with 7 bases left between them. The CDR3 length is 14 residues. CDR3 DNA: TGTGCCAGCAGCTTGGTCGAGAGCACCGGGGAGCTGTTTTTT. The encoded protein is CASSLVESTGELFF.

V usage is TRBV5-1 and J usage is TRBJ1-5; TRBD1 matches 8 bases. From germline, CDR1 is SGHRS and CDR2 YFSETQ. V was clipped by 0 bases and J by 3 bases; unmatched bases: 2. This CDR3 region has 15 residues. This CDR3 is CASSLGQGTNQPQHF. The CDR3 nucleotides are TGCGCCAGCAGCTTGGGACAGGGGACCAATCAGCCCCAGCATTTT.

V gene TRBV5-1 combines with J gene TRBJ2-2; D unclear. This CDR3 comprises 13 residues. The V end was cut by 4 bases, the J end by 5 bases, with 9 bases between. Germline-derived CDR1 and CDR2 are SGHRS and YFSETQ. CDR3 nucleotide sequence: TGCGCCAGCAGCGGTCGGCCGACCGGGGAGCTGTTTTTT. As protein: CASSGRPTGELFF.

This clonotype was found a few times. The chain links TRBV6-5 to TRBJ1-1, with 8 bases lining up with TRBD1. The germline CDR1 and CDR2 sequences are MNHEY and SVGAGI. J gave up 5 bases and V 2 bases, and 4 bases lay outside the gene matches. CDR3 length equals 14 residues. The CDR3: CASSYQGAMTEAFF. Written as DNA, the CDR3 is TGTGCCAGCAGTTACCAGGGGGCGATGACTGAAGCTTTCTTT.

The chain employs TRBV2 and TRBJ2-1; possible D gene TRBD2, 6 bases. There are 14 residues in the CDR3. Germline V gives CDR1 SNHLY, CDR2 FYNNEI. Trimming took off 7 bases at V and 4 bases at J, with 14 bases between the two ends. Written as DNA, the CDR3 is TGTGCCAGCATAGGGAGGAGGACTTACAATGAGCAGTTCTTC. Encoded protein: CASIGRRTYNEQFF. Combining the CDR3 with reference TRBV2 and TRBJ2-1 gives the whole variable domain EPEVTQTPSHQVTQMGQEVILRCVPISNHLYFYWYRQILGQKVEFLVSFYNNEISEKSEIFDDQFSVERPDGSNFTLKIRSTKLEDSAMYFCASIGRRTYNEQFFGPGTRLTVL.

This clonotype was recorded many times. The chain couples TRBV5-6 to TRBJ2-3; no clear D gene. CDR1 is SGHDT and CDR2 is YYEEEE in the germline V gene. V was trimmed by 2 bases and J by 6 bases, leaving 10 bases between them. The CDR3 sequence is 13 residues long. CDR3 sequence: CASSFRGSDTQYF. CDR3 DNA: TGTGCCAGCAGCTTTCGAGGATCGGATACGCAGTATTTT.

This clonotype was detected a few times. The chain uses TRBV10-2 and TRBJ2-1, with 10 bases matching TRBD2. V trimming: 3 bases; J trimming: 9 bases; junction bases outside the gene matches: 8. There are 15 residues in the CDR3. Germline assignment: CDR1 WSHSY and CDR2 SAAADI. CDR3 bases: TGCGCCAGCAGTGATCTAGCGGGAGATGTTGGTGAGCAGTTCTTC. Encoded protein: CASSDLAGDVGEQFF.

In its sample, this clonotype was seen a few times. The genes are TRBV19 and TRBJ1-6; 11 nucleotides agree with TRBD1. Trimming took 4 bases from V and 5 from J; bases not matched to a gene: 7. This CDR3 comprises 17 residues. Per the germline V gene, CDR1 is LNHDA and CDR2 is SQIVND (reference sequence). The chain's CDR3 is CASSTRDRGVNNSPLHF. CDR3 in DNA: TGTGCCAGTAGTACTCGGGACAGGGGGGTTAATAATTCACCCCTCCACTTT. The complete variable domain, with remaining parts taken from reference TRBV19 and TRBJ1-6, reads DGGITQSPKYLFRKEGQNVTLSCEQNLNHDAMYWYRQDPGQGLRLIYYSQIVNDFQKGDIAEGYSVSREKKESFPLTVTSAQKNPTAFYLCASSTRDRGVNNSPLHFGNGTRLTVT.

This clonotype has a count of ten or more. J is TRBJ1-1 and V is TRBV12-3 or TRBV12-4; the D is unclear. This CDR3 is 13 amino acids long. V gave up 3 bases and J gave up 4 bases, with 9 bases separating them. The CDR3 is CASSLAAGTEAFF. The CDR3 DNA sequence: TGTGCCAGCAGTTTGGCCGCCGGCACTGAAGCTTTCTTT.

The chain couples TRBV5-1 to TRBJ2-2; TRBD1 is a possible D gene (6 bases). Looked up from germline, CDR1 is SGHRS and CDR2 is YFSETQ. This CDR3 comprises 16 residues. V lost 1 base and J lost 3, with 13 bases in between. The CDR3 DNA reads TGCGCCAGCAGCTTGTATGGGGGCAAAGACACCGGGGAGCTGTTTTTT. Protein: CASSLYGGKDTGELFF.

This clonotype was seen ten or more times. The V gene is TRBV6-2 or TRBV6-3, the J gene TRBJ1-1; perhaps TRBD1 as D (5 bases). V lost 4 bases to trimming and J lost 7 bases, with 10 bases between them. This CDR3 has 12 residues. In germline, CDR1 is MNHEY, CDR2 SVGEGT. CDR3 sequence (DNA): TGTGCCAGCAGTTCACCGGGGCGTGAAGCTTTCTTT. Translated, it gives CASSSPGREAFF.

This clonotype was counted at least ten times. The rearrangement joins TRBV20-1 to TRBJ1-1; D unclear. CDR1 and CDR2 from the germline V gene are DFQATT and SNEGSKA (reference sequence). Trimming shortened V by 3 bases and J by 6 bases, and 5 bases separated the two germline ends. This CDR3 contains 10 residues. DNA for the CDR3: TGCAGTGCTAGTCGCCCTGAAGCTTTCTTT. Protein: CSASRPEAFF.

This clonotype was seen a handful of times. The chain is built from TRBV20-1 and TRBJ1-2, with 7 positions matching TRBD1. The trim removed 2 bases at V and 0 bases at J, leaving 12 bases unmatched. The CDR3 sequence is 17 residues long. Germline V lookup: CDR1 DFQATT, CDR2 SNEGSKA (reference sequence). CDR3 nucleotide sequence: TGCAGTGCTAGACCCCTGATCGGACAGGCGTCTAACTATGGCTACACCTTC. Its protein is CSARPLIGQASNYGYTF.

There are a few counts of this clonotype. V gene TRBV20-1 combines with J gene TRBJ2-5, with TRBD2 identical over 8 bases. The germline gives CDR1 DFQATT, CDR2 SNEGSKA (reference sequence). J was trimmed by 2 bases and V by 3 bases; bases with no gene match: 2. This CDR3 comprises 13 residues. The chain's CDR3 is CSASGTSQETQYF. Written as DNA, the CDR3 is TGCAGTGCTAGCGGGACTAGTCAAGAGACCCAGTACTTC.

The V call is TRBV3-1, the J call TRBJ2-1, with D possibly TRBD2 on 6 matching bases. The CDR3 has 16 amino acids. Looked up from germline, CDR1 is LGHDT and CDR2 is YNNKEL (reference sequence). The V and J ends lost 1 base and 0 bases respectively, with 10 bases between them. The CDR3 reads CASSQGLASSYNEQFF. The CDR3 nucleotides are TGTGCCAGCAGCCAAGGGCTAGCGAGCTCCTACAATGAGCAGTTCTTC.

This chain joins TRBV6-2 or TRBV6-3 and TRBJ1-1, with D maybe TRBD1 (5 bases). The V end was cut by 5 bases, the J end by 0 bases, with 16 bases between. The CDR3 runs 16 residues. The germline CDR1 and CDR2 sequences are MNHEY and SVGEGT. This CDR3 reads CASSDYQGPMNTEAFF. CDR3 bases: TGTGCCAGCAGTGACTACCAGGGCCCCATGAACACTGAAGCTTTCTTT.

In its sample, this clonotype was seen a few times. The chain couples TRBV18 to TRBJ1-2; 8 bases agree with TRBD1. Losses at the gene ends were 6 bases for V and 4 bases for J; bases not matched to a gene: 7. CDR3 length: 14 residues. Germline assignment: CDR1 KGHSH and CDR2 LQKENI. CDR3 sequence: CASSSDRAFYGYTF. The CDR3 coding sequence is TGTGCCAGCTCGTCGGACAGGGCCTTCTATGGCTACACCTTC.

The genes are TRBV20-1 and TRBJ2-1; D perhaps matches TRBD2 (6 bases). The V end was cut by 8 bases, the J end by 5 bases, with 19 bases between. The length of the CDR3 is 14 residues. Germline lookup yields CDR1 DFQATT and CDR2 SNEGSKA (reference sequence). The chain's CDR3 is CSPLGGNINNEQFF. The DNA of the CDR3 is TGCAGTCCACTCGGCGGGAACATCAACAATGAGCAGTTCTTC.